This T cell receptor beta chain was identified during a study of Graves' ophthalmopathy and Graves' hyperthyroidism (dated by TCRdb to between 2018 and 2020). Turning to the overall study: Peripheral blood was collected before any treatment was given, at the time of initial diagnosis. In roughly six hyperthyroidism patients, the T-cell repertoires found in thyroid tissue were compared with those found in blood. In total, approximately 130 blood samples were TCR-sequenced: approximately 42 ophthalmopathy, some 75 hyperthyroidism and 17 hyperthyroidism-to-ophthalmopathy patients. To explore V-J signatures that separate ophthalmopathy from hyperthyroidism, a discovery set of more than 95 patients was enrolled, consisting of approximately 44 with ophthalmopathy and approximately 57 with stable hyperthyroidism. For training and testing, the 80 to 100 patients in the discovery cohort were randomly divided in a 7:3 ratio. Following sample collection, hyperthyroidism patients were given methimazole at a starting dose of 30 mg daily, and ophthalmopathy patients were given high-dose intravenous methylprednisolone. To tell Graves' ophthalmopathy apart from Graves' hyperthyroidism, and to predict which patients would progress to ophthalmopathy, the study relied on TCR beta repertoire signatures. For independent validation, a separate cohort was made up of 18 hyperthyroidism patients plus 17 patients who later progressed from hyperthyroidism to ophthalmopathy.

Hyperthyroidism was defined as stable when no progression to ophthalmopathy occurred within 18 months of follow-up. Hyperthyroidism patients were newly diagnosed, with disease duration under 2 months, and aged 18 to 65 years. Patients were excluded if they had other autoimmune diseases, uncontrolled infections, pregnancy or lactation. Diagnosis was based on clinical symptoms, serum thyroxine, TRAb, thyroid ultrasound and orbital computed tomography. Ficoll-Paque density gradient centrifugation was used to isolate PBMCs from 10 ml of fresh peripheral blood. Total RNA was extracted using Trizol reagent, and RNA quality was checked on an Agilent 2100 Bioanalyzer. CDR1 and CDR2, looked up from the germline V gene (reference sequence), are LNHDA and SQIVND. At the junction V is shortened by 5 bases and J by 5 bases, with 10 bases in between. The CDR3, from cysteine to phenylalanine, totals 14 residues. CDR3 DNA is the only sequence kept; it has 42 bases, read in frame from the first base.

TCR beta CDR3 regions were amplified from RNA transcripts for repertoire sequencing. The first round was an RT-PCR using HTBI primers with the Qiagen OneStep RT-PCR kit, and this first round was followed by a second-round multiplex PCR, then size selection and purification. Sequencing of the libraries was carried out on an Illumina HiSeq2000 in paired-end mode with 100 bp reads. As for the original processing: SOAPnuke was used to process the reads, removing any read that contained adapters or uncalled bases, had a mean Phred below 15, or lacked an exact match to the constant primer or identifier. High-quality paired reads were merged with COPE v1.2.5. Unique nucleotide sequences were defined as clonotypes and aligned to IMGT TRB V, D and J references using MiTCR v1.1. Only V-J combinations with frequency above 0.0001 were analysed, covering around 99% of repertoires. A TCR clonal expansion and chaos score per V-J combination was defined as the ratio of F50 clonal expansion to chaos observed in the TCRdist matrix. Features were reduced by Welch's t-statistics and random forest to around 13 V-J combinations, which fed a naive Bayes classifier. The similarity between thyroid and blood repertoires was quantified using the Morisita-Horn index. The public reads were run again by TCRdb, first through fastp at Q25 and then through MiXCR, and only productive beta chains were kept. Every CDR3 protein is listed once, alongside the most common genes and DNA of its rows. The V and J calls here are based on TCRdb, not the publication. A total of 400,000 to 450,000 distinct CDR3 sequences appear in this sample, 20% to 25% of them only once. Of the sample, roughly 3% is held by the ten largest clones.

As concerns this clonotype: Its antigen has not been determined. No per-base quality is available; no much larger clone lies one base away.

Points the paper makes about the study in general: In validation, the model predicted ophthalmopathy progression with more than 55% sensitivity and roughly 78% specificity; fewer than 15 predicted patients were CT-confirmed with GO in a median of 6.5 months. Ophthalmopathy was separated from stable hyperthyroidism by the 13-signature model with around 89% sensitivity and 81% to 84% specificity in cross-validation and with 80%/75% in the test set. Most expanded thyroid clonotypes with frequency above 0.001 were also detected in blood, suggesting blood repertoires may reflect the thyroid immune response. Sample size was not predetermined statistically, and investigators were not blinded to group allocation.

The chain is made from TRBV19 and TRBJ1-6, and possibly TRBD1, on 5 matching bases. Sequencing was carried out using peripheral blood. The clonotype was recovered from a young woman with stable Graves' hyperthyroidism. Donor details come from another sample of the same person, matched by shared clones. The sequence in DNA is TGTGCCAGTAGTGGGACGGCGAATAATTCACCCCTCCACTTT. Its translation reads: CASSGTANNSPLHF. The CDR3, completed at both ends by the reference TRBV19 and TRBJ1-6 genes, gives the full variable domain DGGITQSPKYLFRKEGQNVTLSCEQNLNHDAMYWYRQDPGQGLRLIYYSQIVNDFQKGDIAEGYSVSREKKESFPLTVTSAQKNPTAFYLCASSGTANNSPLHFGNGTRLTVT.